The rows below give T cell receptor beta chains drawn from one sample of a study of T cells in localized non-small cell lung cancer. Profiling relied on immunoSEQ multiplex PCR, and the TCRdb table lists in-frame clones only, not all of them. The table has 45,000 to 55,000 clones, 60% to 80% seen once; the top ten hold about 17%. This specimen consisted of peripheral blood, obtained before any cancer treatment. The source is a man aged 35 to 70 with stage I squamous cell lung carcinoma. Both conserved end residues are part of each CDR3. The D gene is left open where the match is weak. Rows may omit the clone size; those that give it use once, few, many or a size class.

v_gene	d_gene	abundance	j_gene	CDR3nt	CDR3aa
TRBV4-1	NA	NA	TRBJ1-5	TGCGCCAGCAGCCAAGAATTGAGGGATAGCAATCAGCCCCAGCATTTT	CASSQELRDSNQPQHF
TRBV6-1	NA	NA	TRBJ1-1	TGTGCCAGCAGGTTCGGGCCTGAAGCTTTCTTT	CASRFGPEAFF
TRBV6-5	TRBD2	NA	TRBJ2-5	TGTGCCAGCAGTTCCGGCGGGGGGGCCCGTGAGACCCAGTACTTC	CASSSGGGARETQYF
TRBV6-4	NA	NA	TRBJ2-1	TGTGCCAGCAGTGACTCGATTATCCGGGTCTTCGAGCAGTTCTTC	CASSDSIIRVFEQFF
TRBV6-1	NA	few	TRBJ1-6	TGTGCCAGCAGACAGGTCTATTCACCCCTCCACTTT	CASRQVYSPLHF
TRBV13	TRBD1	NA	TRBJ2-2	TGTGCCAGCAGCCCTCGGGACAGTTGGACCGGGGAGCTGTTTTTT	CASSPRDSWTGELFF
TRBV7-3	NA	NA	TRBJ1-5	TGTGCCAGCAGCCCCGAGGGTCGGCAGCCCCAGCATTTT	CASSPEGRQPQHF
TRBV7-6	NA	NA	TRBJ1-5	TGTGCCAGCAGCTTCGACCTAAACCAGCCCCAGCATTTT	CASSFDLNQPQHF
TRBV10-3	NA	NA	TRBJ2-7	TGTGCCTCCCAAAGGGGGCCGGGGGACGAGCAGTACTTC	CASQRGPGDEQYF
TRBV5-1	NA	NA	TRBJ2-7	TGCGCCAGCAGCTTGGCGGGCTCCTCCTACGAGCAGTACTTC	CASSLAGSSYEQYF
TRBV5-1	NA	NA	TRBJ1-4	TGCGCCAGCAGACTCGACAGAACTAATGAAAAACTGTTTTTT	CASRLDRTNEKLFF
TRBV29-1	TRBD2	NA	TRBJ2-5	TGCAGCGCCGGCGGGGGGTATGACGAGACCCAGTACTTC	CSAGGGYDETQYF
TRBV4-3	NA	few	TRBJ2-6	TGCGCCAGCAGCCCAGCCGGGGCCAACGTCCTGACTTTC	CASSPAGANVLTF
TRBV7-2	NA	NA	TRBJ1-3	TGTGCCAGCAGCTTAGAGTGGGCCTCTGGAAACACCATATATTTT	CASSLEWASGNTIYF
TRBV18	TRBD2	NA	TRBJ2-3	TGTGCCAGCTCACCAGTAGATCCTAGCGGGGGAGCTACGCAGTATTTT	CASSPVDPSGGATQYF
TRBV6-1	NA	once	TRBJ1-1	TGTGCCAGCAGTGAAACGGGACGGATGAACACTGAAGCTTTCTTT	CASSETGRMNTEAFF
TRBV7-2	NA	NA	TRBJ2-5	TGTGCCAGCAGCCCACGACAAGGGGCCCAGTACTTC	CASSPRQGAQYF